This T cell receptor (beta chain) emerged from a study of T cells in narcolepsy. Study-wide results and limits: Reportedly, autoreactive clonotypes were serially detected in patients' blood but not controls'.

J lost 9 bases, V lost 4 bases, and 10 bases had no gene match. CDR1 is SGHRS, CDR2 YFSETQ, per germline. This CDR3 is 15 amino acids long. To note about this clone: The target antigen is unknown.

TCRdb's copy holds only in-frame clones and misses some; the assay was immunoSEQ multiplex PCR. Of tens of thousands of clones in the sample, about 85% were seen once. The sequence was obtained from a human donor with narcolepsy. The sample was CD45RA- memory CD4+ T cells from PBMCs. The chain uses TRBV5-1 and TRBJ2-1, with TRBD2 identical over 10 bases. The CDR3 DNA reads TGCGCCAGCAGCATCTCTAGCGGGAGTAGGGGTGAGCAGTTCTTC. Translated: CASSISSGSRGEQFF.